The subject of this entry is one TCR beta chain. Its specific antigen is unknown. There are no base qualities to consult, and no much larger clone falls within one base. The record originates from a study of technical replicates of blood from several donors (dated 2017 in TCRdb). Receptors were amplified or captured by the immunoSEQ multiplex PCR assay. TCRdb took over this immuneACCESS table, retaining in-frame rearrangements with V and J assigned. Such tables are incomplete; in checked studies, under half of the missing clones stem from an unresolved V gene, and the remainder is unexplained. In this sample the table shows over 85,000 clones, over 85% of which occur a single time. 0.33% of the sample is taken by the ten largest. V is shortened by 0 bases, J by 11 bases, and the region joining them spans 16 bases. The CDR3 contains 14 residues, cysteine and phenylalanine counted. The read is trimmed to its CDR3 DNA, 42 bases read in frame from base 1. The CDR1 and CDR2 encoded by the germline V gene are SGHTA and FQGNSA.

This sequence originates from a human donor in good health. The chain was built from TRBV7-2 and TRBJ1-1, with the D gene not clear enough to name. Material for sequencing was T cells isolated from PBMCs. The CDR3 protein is CASSLATLTRRAFF. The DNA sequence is TGTGCCAGCAGCTTAGCCACGCTGACCCGGCGGGCTTTCTTT.